This T cell receptor beta chain was captured in a study of blood T cell repertoires in COVID-19. Study at large: COVID-19 samples, acute and convalescent, were from the United States, Italy and Spain. PBMCs, B-cell-depleted T cells, or T cells were the source of the cDNA or gDNA that made up the material.

Per the study methods: Amplification of reference gene primers provided the estimated nucleated cell counts. The table came from immunoSEQ multiplex PCR; TCRdb's copy has only in-frame clones and leaves some out. The D gene and trimming were derived from the DNA, and the V and J assignments and clone size from that table. The sample lists a few hundred thousand clones; around three quarters were seen once. Germline V gene data show CDR1 as SGHDN and CDR2 as FVKESK. V gave up 11 bases and J gave up 9 bases; unmatched junction bases: 7. This CDR3 spans 11 amino acids. Sequencing was carried out using peripheral blood. The sequence was obtained from a woman aged 70-85 years with acute or convalescent COVID-19. The chain is built from TRBV14 and TRBJ2-3, with TRBD2 identical over 8 bases. CDR3 nucleotide sequence: TGTGCCCGAGCAGGGACTAGGACGCAGTATTTT. Amino acid sequence: CARAGTRTQYF.